This T cell receptor (beta chain) was identified during a study of somatic mutations in cytotoxic T cells in rheumatoid arthritis. Study as a whole: Immediately following diagnosis and ahead of any treatment, patient blood (around 28 ml EDTA) was drawn. Flow cytometric sorting isolated some V beta antibody-stained T-cell populations at nearly 100% purity, and among them were V beta1+ cells that underwent TCRB sequencing. Study-level points and caveats: Clonality measured in CD8+ T cells did not differ significantly between rheumatoid arthritis patients and age-matched healthy controls. Within 8 of 65 patients, the single biggest CD8+ clone made up more than 20% of CD8+ cells.

A note on this clone: Its antigen is currently unknown.

There are 11 residues in the CDR3. Trimming left V 4 bases short and J 4 bases short, with 5 bases between. Germline CDR1 is SNHLY and CDR2 is FYNNEI. Generated by immunoSEQ multiplex PCR, the TCRdb table keeps only in-frame clones and is missing some. Counted here are fewer than 14,000 clones, more than 65% occurring once; the ten biggest clones make up about 38%. This clonotype was obtained from an adult with rheumatoid arthritis. J is TRBJ2-7 and V is TRBV2; no clear D gene. The specimen sequenced was CD8+ T cells sorted from blood. DNA for the CDR3: TGTGCCAGCAGTGGGGCTTACGAGCAGTACTTC. Protein sequence: CASSGAYEQYF.